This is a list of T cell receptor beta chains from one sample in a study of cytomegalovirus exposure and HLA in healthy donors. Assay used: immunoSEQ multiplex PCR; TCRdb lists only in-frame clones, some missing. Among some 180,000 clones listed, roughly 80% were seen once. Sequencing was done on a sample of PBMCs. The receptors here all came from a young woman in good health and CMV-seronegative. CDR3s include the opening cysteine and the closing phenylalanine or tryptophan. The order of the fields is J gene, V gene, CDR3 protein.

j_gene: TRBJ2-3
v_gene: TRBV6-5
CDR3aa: CASSLTSGMADTQYF

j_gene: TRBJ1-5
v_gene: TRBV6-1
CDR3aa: CASRADRASNQPQHF

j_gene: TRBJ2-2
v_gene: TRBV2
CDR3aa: CASSEGTSGNTGELFF

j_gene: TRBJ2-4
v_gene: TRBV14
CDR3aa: CASSQDGRAKNIQYF

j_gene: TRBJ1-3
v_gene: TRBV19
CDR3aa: CASNPVSGNTIYF

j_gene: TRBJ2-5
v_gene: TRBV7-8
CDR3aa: CASSATEVQETQYF

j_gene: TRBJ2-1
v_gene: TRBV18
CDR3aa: CASSPPSGKHEQFF

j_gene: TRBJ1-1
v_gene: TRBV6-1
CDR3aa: CASSGHRGPLNTEAFF

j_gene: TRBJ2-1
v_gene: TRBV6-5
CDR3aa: CASSSASGTGNEQFF

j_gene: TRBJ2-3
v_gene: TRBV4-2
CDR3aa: CASSQDRERAGNADTQYF

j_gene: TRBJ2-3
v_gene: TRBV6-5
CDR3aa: CASSYSRRSDTDTQYF

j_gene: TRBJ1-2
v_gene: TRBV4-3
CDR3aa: CASSQDLTGDYGYTF

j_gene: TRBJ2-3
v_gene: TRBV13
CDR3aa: CASSLGLEQDTQYF

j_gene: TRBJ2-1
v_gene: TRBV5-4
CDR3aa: CASSPEGLAGGIHNEQFF

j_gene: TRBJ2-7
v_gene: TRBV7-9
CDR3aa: CASSSDLNVQYF

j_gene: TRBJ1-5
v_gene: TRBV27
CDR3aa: CASRPGQNNQPQHF

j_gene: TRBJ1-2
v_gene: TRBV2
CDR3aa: CASREDWTRGYTF

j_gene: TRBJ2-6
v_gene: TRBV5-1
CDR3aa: CASSSGGPSSSGANVLTF

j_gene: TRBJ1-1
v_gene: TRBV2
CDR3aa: CASSLWTGLNTEAFF

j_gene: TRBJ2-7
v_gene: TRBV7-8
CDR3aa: CASSLGRAYEQYF

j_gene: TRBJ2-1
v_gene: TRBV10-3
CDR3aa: CAISEGGSSGRNEQFF

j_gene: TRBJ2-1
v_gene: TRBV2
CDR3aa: CASSVTGTSGTKEQFF

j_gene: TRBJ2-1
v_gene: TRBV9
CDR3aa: CASSLQGLNEQFF

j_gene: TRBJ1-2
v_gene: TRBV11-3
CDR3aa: CASSSQIMGQGLNYGYTF

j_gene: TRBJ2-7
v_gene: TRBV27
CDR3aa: CASSLIGQGYEQYF

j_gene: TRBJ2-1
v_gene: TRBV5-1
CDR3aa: CASSAPGLAGVDEQFF

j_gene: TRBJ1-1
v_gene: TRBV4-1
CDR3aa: CASSRKGTGDTEAFF

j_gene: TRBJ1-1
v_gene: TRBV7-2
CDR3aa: CASSLDGQKDTEAFF

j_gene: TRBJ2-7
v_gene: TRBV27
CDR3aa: CASSSGLEPYEQYF